Presented here are 10 T cell receptor beta chains from one specimen sequenced in a study of identifying expanded T cells in peripheral blood. Libraries were prepared by immunoSEQ multiplex PCR; TCRdb keeps only in-frame clonotypes and omits some of them. Found here are about 110,000 clones, about 88% of them singletons; the top ten hold just under 8.5%. Material: blood. The receptors stem from a person between 18 and 75 years old in good health.

V is TRBV7-2 and J is TRBJ1-2; D is unclear. The CDR3 has 13 residues. Germline assignment: CDR1 SGHTA and CDR2 FQGNSA. V was pared by 5 bases and J by 2 bases, with 9 bases between. The CDR3 loop reads CASSPDGNYGYTF. The CDR3 coding sequence is TGTGCCAGCAGCCCCGACGGGAACTATGGCTACACCTTC.

This clone showed up just once. V is TRBV7-9 and J is TRBJ1-1; D remains ambiguous. Germline loops: CDR1 SEHNR, CDR2 FQNEAQ (reference sequence). The V gene lost 3 bases and the J gene lost 4 bases, with 12 bases spanning the gap. CDR3 length: 14 residues. The CDR3 loop is CASSFGTEGTEAFF. The CDR3 DNA sequence: TGTGCCAGCAGCTTCGGAACAGAAGGCACTGAAGCTTTCTTT.

This chain connects TRBV7-2 to TRBJ2-7, with D maybe TRBD2 (6 bases). With 0 bases removed from V and 2 bases from J, the gap between germline ends came to 14 bases. The germline CDR1 and CDR2 sequences are SGHTA and FQGNSA. CDR3 length: 16 residues. DNA of the CDR3: TGTGCCAGCAGCTTAGCGCCGGGACTTCCGCCCTACGAGCAGTACTTC. This gives the protein CASSLAPGLPPYEQYF. The complete variable domain, with remaining parts taken from reference TRBV7-2 and TRBJ2-7, reads GAGVSQSPSNKVTEKGKDVELRCDPISGHTALYWYRQSLGQGLEFLIYFQGNSAPDKSGLPSDRFSAERTGGSVSTLTIQRTQQEDSAVYLCASSLAPGLPPYEQYFGPGTRLTVT.

V gene TRBV6-5 combines with J gene TRBJ2-7, with D perhaps matching TRBD1 or TRBD2 (5 bases each). Germline V lookup: CDR1 MNHEY, CDR2 SVGAGI. This CDR3 spans 15 amino acids. V was clipped by 4 bases and J by 4 bases, with 17 bases between them. CDR3 residues: CASSSPGRSIYEQYF. In nucleotides, the CDR3 is TGTGCCAGCAGTTCCCCGGGACGGTCGATTTACGAGCAGTACTTC.

The V call is TRBV11-2, the J call TRBJ2-7; D possibly uses TRBD1 or TRBD2 (6 bases each). This CDR3 has 17 residues. The V gene lost 5 bases and the J gene lost 2 bases, with 22 bases spanning the gap. Germline V lookup: CDR1 SGHAT, CDR2 FQNNGV. The CDR3: CASSPRTGAGEPYEQYF. The CDR3 DNA follows: TGTGCCAGCAGCCCGAGGACGGGGGCAGGCGAACCCTACGAGCAGTACTTC.

The rearrangement uses TRBV30 and TRBJ1-2; 7 positions match TRBD1. This CDR3 is built from 13 residues. The germline gives CDR1 GTSNPN, CDR2 SVGIG (reference sequence). The J segment lost 7 bases and the V segment lost 0 bases, leaving 5 bases of the junction unmatched. The CDR3 loop reads CAWSVQGGFGYTF. For the CDR3, the DNA is TGTGCCTGGAGTGTACAAGGGGGCTTTGGCTACACCTTC.

This clone was seen just once. The chain carries TRBV29-1 and TRBJ1-1, with D uncertain. The CDR3 consists of 12 residues. Trimming shortened V by 4 bases and J by 13 bases, and 19 bases separated the two germline ends. The germline CDR1 and CDR2 sequences are SQVTM and ANQGSEA. This CDR3 reads CSVVRRGRLDFF. CDR3 nucleotide sequence: TGCAGCGTTGTGAGGCGGGGAAGACTAGATTTCTTT.

This chain joins TRBV7-2 and TRBJ1-2; unclear D gene. CDR3 size: 16 residues. Germline V gene lookup returns CDR1 SGHTA and CDR2 FQGNSA. Trimming took 2 bases from V and 8 from J, leaving 21 bases between them. The chain's CDR3 is CASSLFTAPGTGGYTF. CDR3 nucleotide sequence: TGTGCCAGCAGCTTATTTACAGCCCCGGGTACGGGAGGCTACACCTTC. Full variable domain (outside the CDR3, taken from reference TRBV7-2 and TRBJ1-2): GAGVSQSPSNKVTEKGKDVELRCDPISGHTALYWYRQSLGQGLEFLIYFQGNSAPDKSGLPSDRFSAERTGGSVSTLTIQRTQQEDSAVYLCASSLFTAPGTGGYTFGSGTRLTVV.

This sequence joins TRBV4-2 and TRBJ2-5; D is unresolved. Germline V gene data show CDR1 as LGHNA and CDR2 as YNFKEQ. The CDR3 covers 14 residues. V was clipped by 4 bases and J by 5 bases, with 14 bases between them. CDR3 in amino acids: CASSPGRSRETQYF. The CDR3 DNA is TGTGCCAGCAGCCCCGGCCGCAGCCGGGAGACCCAGTACTTC.

V gene TRBV7-2 combines with J gene TRBJ1-1, with D possibly TRBD1 on 5 matching bases. Trimming pared 2 bases from V and 1 base from J, leaving 5 bases between. The V gene's germline CDR1 is SGHTA and CDR2 FQGNSA. The CDR3 runs 13 residues. The CDR3 bases are TGTGCCAGCAGCTTAACAGGGAACACTGAAGCTTTCTTT. Its protein product is CASSLTGNTEAFF.